A few counts support the clone carrying this TCR beta chain. Its cognate antigen is unknown. Every bit of the isolated RNA underwent reverse transcription, so sequencing read expressed TCRB transcripts. The average output of naive, central memory and regulatory T cell samples was about 3.57 million reads. Clones were sequenced by immunoSEQ multiplex PCR, and TCRdb holds only the in-frame ones, with some missing. The profile shows over 600,000 clones, around 12% of them singletons. Sorted populations were all over 98% pure. This sample stems from a study of beta chain features in type 1 diabetes. Whole-study results and caveats: Among type 1 diabetes patients, VDJ junctions had fewer insertions and more deletions. A closer apparent resemblance between naive, central memory and Treg TCRB repertoires was seen in patients than in healthy donors. Researchers report that Type 1 diabetes patients had moderately but significantly shorter TCRB CDR3s across all four CD4+ subsets.

The trim removed 4 bases at V and 1 base at J, leaving 3 bases unmatched. This CDR3 contains 15 residues. Germline CDR1 is LGHNA and CDR2 is YNFKEQ. The V call is TRBV4-2, the J call TRBJ2-2; 7 bases are a match to TRBD1. The specimen was naive CD4+ T cells from blood. This receptor was identified in a man under 40 with type 1 diabetes. The CDR3 DNA follows: TGTGCCAGCAGCCTTGGACAGGAGAACACCGGGGAGCTGTTTTTT. It yields the protein CASSLGQENTGELFF.